This is a list of T cell receptor beta chains from one sample in a study of cytotoxic CD8 clonotypes in ibrutinib-treated CLL. Some clones are missing from TCRdb's copy, which holds only in-frame ones; the method was immunoSEQ multiplex PCR. This sample has roughly 52,000 clones; around half occur once, and the top ten carry 32%. The source material was PBMCs, sampled after 12 months of ibrutinib treatment. All receptors come from a human donor with chronic lymphocytic leukemia. CDR3s include the opening cysteine and the closing phenylalanine or tryptophan.

TRBV9 | 12 | CASSPIPGEAFF
TRBV18 | 14 | CASSPGQGTDTQYF
TRBV7-9 | 12 | CASSLDGETQYF
TRBV4-1 | 15 | CASSLQGGGLSEAFF
TRBV10-2 | 17 | CASSEGRGVSGANVLTF
TRBV4-1 | 15 | CASSQWTSGLNEQFF
TRBV18 | 11 | CASSWRDEQFF
TRBV5-4 | 16 | CASSSPGTGESYEQYF
TRBV11-2 | 12 | CASSFGLGSAFF
TRBV25-1 | 15 | CASSEPRVSQETQYF
TRBV10-3 | 11 | CAIRSTGELFF
TRBV15 | 15 | CATSREPSHQETQYF
TRBV18 | 15 | CASSPTRTGGHTIYF
TRBV5-1 | 14 | CASSLGGAGQPQHF
TRBV29-1 | 15 | CSVGDRGRNTGELFF
TRBV19 | 16 | CASSIRTGSYNQPQHF
TRBV18 | 14 | CASSPRPEVSEQYF
TRBV2 | 14 | CASSEAGGLGEQYF
TRBV11-2 | 15 | CASNPGILSGNTIYF
TRBV30 | 13 | CAWSRGMDTEAFF
TRBV19 | 13 | CASSRGGAYEQYF
TRBV30 | 14 | CAWSSGTGFYIQYF
TRBV2 | 20 | CASSPQRLDRGHRFGYEQYF
TRBV5-4 | 16 | CASSLAVGEEAYEQYF
TRBV19 | 13 | CASSIWDSGPQHF
TRBV5-1 | 17 | CASSSLRGAAGGSEQYF
TRBV6-4 | 13 | CASSARESDTQYF
TRBV2 | 10 | CASSYYEQYF
TRBV19 | 13 | CASSILGEYGYTF
TRBV18 | 17 | CASSPKTSGNSYNEQFF
TRBV5-1 | 17 | CASSFDLAGGPAYEQYF
TRBV5-4 | 15 | CASSLGGATPYEQYF
TRBV6-1 | 15 | CASGTQPGSGNTIYF
TRBV4-1 | 14 | CASSSDTRGEKLFF
TRBV4-1 | 13 | CASSQPYGYEQYF
TRBV28 | 13 | CASRRTSYNEQFF
TRBV7-2 | 15 | CASSRSGQGSYGYTF
TRBV19 | 14 | CASKDGGRADTQYF
TRBV4-1 | 16 | CASSSGSGSLFTEAFF
TRBV2 | 14 | CASSLGRGYETQYF
TRBV18 | 15 | CASSPRGQSRISYTF